This is a list of T cell receptor beta chains from one sample in a study of cytomegalovirus exposure and HLA in healthy donors. TCRdb's copy holds only in-frame clones and misses some; the assay was immunoSEQ multiplex PCR. The sample has over 100,000 clones; around three quarters are singletons. Source material: PBMCs. All receptors derive from a female donor in good health and CMV-seronegative. Each CDR3 is given with its conserved first and last residue. D genes are given only for firm matches. Some rows have no size entry. The others give once, few or many, or a class for an expanded clone.

j_call | clone_size | d_call | v_call | cdr3_nt | cdr3_aa
TRBJ1-5 | NA | NA | TRBV6-5 | TGTGCCAGCGGTTCTATTCCCCAGCATTTT | CASGSIPQHF
TRBJ1-2 | NA | TRBD1 | TRBV19 | TGTGCCAGTACCCCGACAGGGGGCTATGGCTACACCTTC | CASTPTGGYGYTF
TRBJ2-1 | few | TRBD1 | TRBV7-2 | TGTGCCAGCAGCCTGACAGGGGCGTCCTACAATGAGCAGTTCTTC | CASSLTGASYNEQFF
TRBJ1-2 | NA | NA | TRBV6-4 | TGTGCCAGCAGTGACTCGAGGGGCTACACCTTC | CASSDSRGYTF
TRBJ2-5 | NA | NA | TRBV18 | TGTGCCAGCTCTCGGCAGCAGGTCCAGTACTTC | CASSRQQVQYF
TRBJ2-7 | once | TRBD2 | TRBV6-5 | TGTGCCAGCAGGACGGGGGGGCGCACCTACGAGCAGTACTTC | CASRTGGRTYEQYF
TRBJ2-7 | NA | TRBD2 | TRBV27 | TGTGCCAGCAGTTTATCGTCCCTAGCGGATGCCTACGAGCAGTACTTC | CASSLSSLADAYEQYF
TRBJ1-1 | NA | TRBD1 | TRBV18 | TGTGCCAGCTCACTGCGCCCGAAAGTGGTCGGGACAGCCGGGAGGAACACTGAAGCTTTCTTT | CASSLRPKVVGTAGRNTEAFF
TRBJ2-1 | NA | TRBD1 | TRBV18 | TGTGCCAGCTCACCACAGGGACAGCTCTACAATGAGCAGTTCTTC | CASSPQGQLYNEQFF
TRBJ2-7 | few | TRBD1 | TRBV6-1 | TGTGCCAGCTGGGACAGGGGGTACGAGCAGTACTTC | CASWDRGYEQYF
TRBJ1-5 | NA | TRBD1 | TRBV28 | TGTGCCACCTCAGGGGGCGGGGGGGAGGATTACAATCAGCCCCAGCATTTT | CATSGGGGEDYNQPQHF
TRBJ2-1 | NA | TRBD2 | TRBV7-2 | TGTGCCAGCGTTCCAACTAGCGGGGGGGCTGAGCAGTTCTTC | CASVPTSGGAEQFF
TRBJ1-1 | NA | NA | TRBV9 | TGTGCCAGCAGCGTGACGACAGGCGCCTTAGGAACTGAAGCTTTCTTT | CASSVTTGALGTEAFF
TRBJ1-6 | NA | TRBD1 | TRBV9 | TGTGCCAGCAGCGTAGAAGGGACAGGGGGCAATTCACCCCTCCACTTT | CASSVEGTGGNSPLHF
TRBJ2-7 | NA | NA | TRBV5-6 | TGTGCCAGCAGCTTATTGGGGCCCTCCTATGAGCAGTACTTC | CASSLLGPSYEQYF
TRBJ1-1 | few | NA | TRBV25-1 | TGTGCCAGCAGTGATTTAGACAGGCCGAACACTGAAGCTTTCTTT | CASSDLDRPNTEAFF
TRBJ2-1 | NA | NA | TRBV7-9 | TGTGCCAGCAGCTCGACCGACAGGTTAGAGCAGTTCTTC | CASSSTDRLEQFF
TRBJ1-2 | NA | NA | TRBV5-4 | TGTGCCAGCAGCTTGGCCCAGGGCCCATATGGCTACACCTTC | CASSLAQGPYGYTF
TRBJ2-4 | NA | NA | TRBV10-1 | TGCGCCAGCAGTGAGTCTCCCGGAAACATTCAGTACTTC | CASSESPGNIQYF
TRBJ2-3 | NA | TRBD1 | TRBV5-4 | TGTGCCAGCAGCCCACCTCGACAGGGCTACACAGATACGCAGTATTTT | CASSPPRQGYTDTQYF
TRBJ2-7 | NA | TRBD1 | TRBV25-1 | TGTGCCAGCAGTGTGGGACAGGGGAGTTCCTACGAGCAGTACTTC | CASSVGQGSSYEQYF
TRBJ1-2 | NA | TRBD1 | TRBV6-5 | TGTGCCAGCGAGACAGGGTATGGCTACACCTTC | CASETGYGYTF
TRBJ2-7 | once | NA | TRBV5-6 | TGTGCCAGCAGCTTCTTCGGACAGACTTACGAGCAGTACTTC | CASSFFGQTYEQYF
TRBJ2-1 | many | TRBD1 | TRBV6-5 | TGTGCCAGCAGATCAGGACAGGGAACAGGGCAGTTCTTC | CASRSGQGTGQFF
TRBJ2-1 | NA | NA | TRBV5-1 | TGCGCCAGCGGGGATGGGGGCGGGGGACTGGTGGATGAGCAGTTCTTC | CASGDGGGGLVDEQFF
TRBJ2-7 | few | TRBD1 | TRBV5-1 | TGCGCCAGCAGCTTGTTAGGGACAGGGGGCGTCTTC | CASSLLGTGGVF
TRBJ2-7 | few | NA | TRBV27 | TGTGCCAGCAGTTCGCAGGACAATAGGCTTTACGAGCAGTACTTC | CASSSQDNRLYEQYF
TRBJ2-5 | NA | TRBD2 | TRBV18 | TGTGCCAGCTCACTATACGGGACTATCGGAGAGACCCAGTACTTC | CASSLYGTIGETQYF
TRBJ2-2 | NA | NA | TRBV28 | TGTGCCAGCAGTTTCGTGTCGGACACCGGGGAGCTGTTTTTT | CASSFVSDTGELFF